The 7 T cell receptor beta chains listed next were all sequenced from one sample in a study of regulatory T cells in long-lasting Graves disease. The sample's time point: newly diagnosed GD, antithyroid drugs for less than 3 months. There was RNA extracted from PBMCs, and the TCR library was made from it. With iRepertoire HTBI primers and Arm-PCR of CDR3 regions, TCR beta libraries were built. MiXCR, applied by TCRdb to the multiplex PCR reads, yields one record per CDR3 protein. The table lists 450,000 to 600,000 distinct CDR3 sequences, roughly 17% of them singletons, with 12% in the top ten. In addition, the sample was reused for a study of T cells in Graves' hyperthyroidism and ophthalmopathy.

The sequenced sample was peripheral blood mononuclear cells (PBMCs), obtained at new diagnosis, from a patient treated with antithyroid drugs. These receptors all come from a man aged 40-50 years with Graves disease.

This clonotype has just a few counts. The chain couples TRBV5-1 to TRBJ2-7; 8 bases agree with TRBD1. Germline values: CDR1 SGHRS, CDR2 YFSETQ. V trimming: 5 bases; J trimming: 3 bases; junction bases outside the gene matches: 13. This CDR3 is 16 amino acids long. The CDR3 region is CASSSRGRKGLYEQYF. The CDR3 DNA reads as TGCGCCAGCAGTTCCAGGGGGCGGAAGGGGCTCTACGAGCAGTACTTC.

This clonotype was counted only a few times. In nucleotides, the CDR3 is TGTGCCAGCAGTTCAGGGGGGGGGACTAATTCACCCCTCCACTTT. It specifies CASSSGGGTNSPLHF. The chain links TRBV12-3 or TRBV12-4 to TRBJ1-6; TRBD1 matches at 7 bases. The CDR3 has 15 residues. The V segment lost 4 bases and the J segment 6 bases; nucleotides outside the gene matches: 6.

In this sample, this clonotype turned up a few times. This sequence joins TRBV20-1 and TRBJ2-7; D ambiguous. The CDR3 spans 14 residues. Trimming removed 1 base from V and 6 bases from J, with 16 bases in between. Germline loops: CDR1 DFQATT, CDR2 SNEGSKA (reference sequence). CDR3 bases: TGCAGTGCTAGAGGGATTACAAGTTCGCGCGAGCAGTACTTC. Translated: CSARGITSSREQYF.

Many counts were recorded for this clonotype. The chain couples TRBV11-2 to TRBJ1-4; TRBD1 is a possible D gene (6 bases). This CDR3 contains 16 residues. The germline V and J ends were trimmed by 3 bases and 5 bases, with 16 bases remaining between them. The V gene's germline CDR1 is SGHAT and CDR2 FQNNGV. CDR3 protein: CASSLATGHSNEKLFF. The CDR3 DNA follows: TGTGCCAGCAGCTTGGCGACGGGACACTCGAATGAAAAACTGTTTTTT.

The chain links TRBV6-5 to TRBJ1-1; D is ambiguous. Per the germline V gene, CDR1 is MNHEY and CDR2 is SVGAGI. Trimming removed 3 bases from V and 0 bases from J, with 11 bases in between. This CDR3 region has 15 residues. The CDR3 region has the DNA TGTGCCAGCAGTTATCCGACCGGACTGAACACTGAAGCTTTCTTT. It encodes CASSYPTGLNTEAFF.

CDR3 in amino acids: CATSDPLAGGRETQYF. Written as DNA, the CDR3 is TGTGCCACCAGTGACCCGCTAGCGGGAGGTCGGGAGACCCAGTACTTC. V gene TRBV24-1 combines with J gene TRBJ2-5; TRBD2 agrees at 11 bases. With 4 bases clipped from V and 5 bases from J, the junction kept 8 bases outside the gene matches. In germline, CDR1 is KGHDR, CDR2 SFDVKD. The CDR3 has 16 residues.

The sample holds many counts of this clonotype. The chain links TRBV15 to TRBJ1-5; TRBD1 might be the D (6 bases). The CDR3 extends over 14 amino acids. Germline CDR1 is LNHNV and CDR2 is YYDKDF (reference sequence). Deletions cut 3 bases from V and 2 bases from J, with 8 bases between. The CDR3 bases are TGTGCCACCAGCAGCAGGGGTGGCAATCAGCCCCAGCATTTT. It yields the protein CATSSRGGNQPQHF.